The entry below gives a single T cell receptor (beta chain) sequence along with its context. This record belongs to a study of hypomethylating agent response in myelodysplastic syndrome. Study as a whole: With a mean age of approximately 72 +/- 6.3 years, patients were most commonly cytogenetically diploid.

Two replicates of approximately 200 ng each gave 400 ng DNA per sample, survey resolution. The repertoire was sequenced with immunoSEQ multiplex PCR; TCRdb's copy has only in-frame clones and lacks some. Of approximately 4,500 clones detected, about 87% appear once; the ten largest clones hold over 6%. Trimming left V 3 bases short and J 1 base short, with 13 bases between. The CDR3 is made up of 15 amino acids. Per germline, CDR1 GTSNPN and CDR2 SVGIG (reference sequence). The chain recombines TRBV30 with TRBJ1-5; D call uncertain. The starting material was bone marrow, obtained before or after starting hypomethylating agent treatment for myelodysplastic syndrome (not recorded which). The TCR comes from a human donor with myelodysplastic syndrome. The CDR3 is CAWSMGETSNQPQHF. The CDR3 DNA reads as TGTGCCTGGAGCATGGGAGAGACGAGCAATCAGCCCCAGCATTTT.